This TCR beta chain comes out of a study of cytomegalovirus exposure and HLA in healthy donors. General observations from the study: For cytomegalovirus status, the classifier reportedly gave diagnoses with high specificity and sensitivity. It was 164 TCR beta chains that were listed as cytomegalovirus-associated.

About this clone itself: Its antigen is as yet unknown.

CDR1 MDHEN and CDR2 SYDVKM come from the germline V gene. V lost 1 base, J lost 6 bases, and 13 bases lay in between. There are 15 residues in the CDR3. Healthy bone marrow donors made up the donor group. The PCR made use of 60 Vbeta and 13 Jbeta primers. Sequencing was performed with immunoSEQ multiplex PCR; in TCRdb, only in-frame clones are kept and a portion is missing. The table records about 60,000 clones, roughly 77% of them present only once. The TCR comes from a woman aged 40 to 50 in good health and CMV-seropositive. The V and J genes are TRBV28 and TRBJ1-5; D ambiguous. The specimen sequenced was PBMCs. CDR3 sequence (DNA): TGTGCCAGCAGTTTATACGTACTCGGTGGTCAGCCCCAGCATTTT. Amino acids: CASSLYVLGGQPQHF.